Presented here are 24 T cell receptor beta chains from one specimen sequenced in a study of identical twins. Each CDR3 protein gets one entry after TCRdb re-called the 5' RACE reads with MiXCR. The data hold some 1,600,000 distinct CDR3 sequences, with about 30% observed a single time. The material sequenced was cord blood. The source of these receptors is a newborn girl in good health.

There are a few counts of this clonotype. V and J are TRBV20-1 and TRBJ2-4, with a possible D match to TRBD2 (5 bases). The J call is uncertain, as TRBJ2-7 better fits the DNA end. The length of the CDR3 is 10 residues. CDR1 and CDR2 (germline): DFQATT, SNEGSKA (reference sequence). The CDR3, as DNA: TGCAGTGGTCGGGGAAACGAGCAGTACTTC. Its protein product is CSGRGNEQYF.

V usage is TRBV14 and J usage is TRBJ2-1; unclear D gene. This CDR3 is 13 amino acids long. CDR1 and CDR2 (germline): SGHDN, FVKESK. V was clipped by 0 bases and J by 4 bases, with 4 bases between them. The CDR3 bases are TGTGCCAGCAGCCAAGATAAATACAATGAGCAGTTCTTC. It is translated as CASSQDKYNEQFF.

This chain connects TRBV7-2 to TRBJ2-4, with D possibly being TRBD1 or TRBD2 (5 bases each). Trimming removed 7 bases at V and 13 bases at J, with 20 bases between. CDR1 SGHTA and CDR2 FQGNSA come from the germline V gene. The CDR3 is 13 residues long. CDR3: CASNPGAGLVQYF. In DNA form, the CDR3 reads TGTGCCAGCAACCCCGGGGCAGGGTTGGTCCAGTACTTC.

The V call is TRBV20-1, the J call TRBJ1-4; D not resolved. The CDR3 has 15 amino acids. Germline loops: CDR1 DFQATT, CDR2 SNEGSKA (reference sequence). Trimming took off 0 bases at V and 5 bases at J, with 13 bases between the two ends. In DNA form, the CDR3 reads TGCAGTGCTAGAGATGCCCGGGGTGTGAATGAAAAACTGTTTTTT. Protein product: CSARDARGVNEKLFF.

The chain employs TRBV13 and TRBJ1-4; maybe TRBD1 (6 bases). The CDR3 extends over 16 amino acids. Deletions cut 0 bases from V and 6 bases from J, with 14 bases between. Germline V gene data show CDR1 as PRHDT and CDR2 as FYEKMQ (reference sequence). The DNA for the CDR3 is TGTGCCAGCAGCTTAGGCGCCAGGGGCCGCGATGAAAAACTGTTTTTT. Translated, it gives CASSLGARGRDEKLFF.

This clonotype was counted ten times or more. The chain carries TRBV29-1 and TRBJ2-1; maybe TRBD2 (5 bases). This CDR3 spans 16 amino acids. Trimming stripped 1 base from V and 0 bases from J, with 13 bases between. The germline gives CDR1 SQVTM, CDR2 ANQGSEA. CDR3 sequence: CSVEGRGNLSYNEQFF. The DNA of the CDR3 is TGCAGCGTTGAAGGGAGAGGGAATCTCTCCTACAATGAGCAGTTCTTC.

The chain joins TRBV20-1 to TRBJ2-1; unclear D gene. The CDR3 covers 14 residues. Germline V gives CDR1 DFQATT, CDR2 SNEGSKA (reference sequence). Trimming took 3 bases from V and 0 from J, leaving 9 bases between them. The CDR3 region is CSAREKNSYNEQFF. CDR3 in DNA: TGCAGTGCTAGGGAAAAGAACTCCTACAATGAGCAGTTCTTC.

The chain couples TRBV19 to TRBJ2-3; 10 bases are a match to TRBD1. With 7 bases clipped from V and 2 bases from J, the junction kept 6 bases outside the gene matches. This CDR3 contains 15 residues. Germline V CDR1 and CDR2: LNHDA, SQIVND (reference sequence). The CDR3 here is CASTRDRGPTDTQYF. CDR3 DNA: TGTGCCAGTACCAGGGACAGGGGACCCACAGATACGCAGTATTTT.

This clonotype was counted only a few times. The CDR3, as DNA: TGTGCCAGCAGCTCATACAGGGTTATGGATGAGCAGTTCTTC. Its translation is CASSSYRVMDEQFF. This chain links TRBV5-5 with TRBJ2-1, with D tentatively TRBD1 (6 bases). The ends were cut back, 3 bases at V and 8 bases at J, with 15 bases in the middle. The CDR3 spans 14 residues. Germline CDR1 and CDR2: SGHKS and YYEKEE (reference sequence).

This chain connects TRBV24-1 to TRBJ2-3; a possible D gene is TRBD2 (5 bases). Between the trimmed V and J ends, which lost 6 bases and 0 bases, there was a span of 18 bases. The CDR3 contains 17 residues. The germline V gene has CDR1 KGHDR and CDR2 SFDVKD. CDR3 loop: CATSSSSSYFSTDTQYF. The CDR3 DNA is TGTGCCACCAGTTCTTCTAGCTCCTACTTTAGCACAGATACGCAGTATTTT.

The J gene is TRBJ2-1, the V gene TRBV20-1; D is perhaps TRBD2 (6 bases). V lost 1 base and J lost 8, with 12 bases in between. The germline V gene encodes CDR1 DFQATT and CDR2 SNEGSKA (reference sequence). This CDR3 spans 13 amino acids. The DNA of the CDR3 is TGCAGTGCTAGAGGACTAGTGGTCTATGAGCAGTTCTTC. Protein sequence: CSARGLVVYEQFF.

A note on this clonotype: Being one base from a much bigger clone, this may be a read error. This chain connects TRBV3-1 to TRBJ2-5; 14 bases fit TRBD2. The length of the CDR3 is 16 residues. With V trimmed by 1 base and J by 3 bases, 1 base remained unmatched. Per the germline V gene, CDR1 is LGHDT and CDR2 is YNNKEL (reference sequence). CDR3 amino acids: CASSQGLAGGKETQYF. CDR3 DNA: TGTGCCAGCAGCCAAGGACTAGCGGGGGGGAAAGAGACCCAGTACTTC.

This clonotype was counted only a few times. Here the CDR3 DNA reads TGTGCCAGCAGTTACCCCCGAGGGGCCCCTTTCTACGAGCAGTACTTC. Its protein product is CASSYPRGAPFYEQYF. The rearrangement joins TRBV6-5 to TRBJ2-7; D is tentatively TRBD1 or TRBD2 (5 bases each). Trimming stripped 2 bases from V and 3 bases from J, with 17 bases between. The CDR3 spans 16 residues. Germline V gives CDR1 MNHEY, CDR2 SVGAGI.

The CDR3 sequence is CASSVAPQVEQYF. CDR3 DNA sequence: TGTGCCAGCAGCGTAGCCCCACAGGTGGAGCAGTACTTC. V gene TRBV9 combines with J gene TRBJ2-5; perhaps TRBD1 as D (5 bases). Trimming shortened V by 0 bases and J by 11 bases, and 14 bases separated the two germline ends. The length of the CDR3 is 13 residues. The germline V gene encodes CDR1 SGDLS and CDR2 YYNGEE. The full variable domain, with the rest looked up from reference TRBV9 and TRBJ2-5, is DSGVTQTPKHLITATGQRVTLRCSPRSGDLSVYWYQQSLDQGLQFLIQYYNGEERAKGNILERFSAQQFPDLHSELNLSSLELGDSALYFCASSVAPQVEQYFGPGTRLLVL.

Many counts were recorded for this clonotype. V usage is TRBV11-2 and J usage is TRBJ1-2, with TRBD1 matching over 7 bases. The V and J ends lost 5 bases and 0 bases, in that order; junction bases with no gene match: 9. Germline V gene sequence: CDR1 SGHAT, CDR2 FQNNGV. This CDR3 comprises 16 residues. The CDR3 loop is CASSPTTGTANYGYTF. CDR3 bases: TGTGCCAGCAGCCCTACTACCGGGACAGCTAACTATGGCTACACCTTC. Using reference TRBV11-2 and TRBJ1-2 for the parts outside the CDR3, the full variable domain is EAGVAQSPRYKIIEKRQSVAFWCNPISGHATLYWYQQILGQGPKLLIQFQNNGVVDDSQLPKDRFSAERLKGVDSTLKIQPAKLEDSAVYLCASSPTTGTANYGYTFGSGTRLTVV.

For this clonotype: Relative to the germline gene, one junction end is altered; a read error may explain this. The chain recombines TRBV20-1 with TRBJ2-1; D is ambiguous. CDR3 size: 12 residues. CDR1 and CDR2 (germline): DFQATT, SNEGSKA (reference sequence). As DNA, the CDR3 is TGCAGTGCTAGGGCTGGTTACAATGGGCAGTTCTTC. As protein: CSARAGYNGQFF.

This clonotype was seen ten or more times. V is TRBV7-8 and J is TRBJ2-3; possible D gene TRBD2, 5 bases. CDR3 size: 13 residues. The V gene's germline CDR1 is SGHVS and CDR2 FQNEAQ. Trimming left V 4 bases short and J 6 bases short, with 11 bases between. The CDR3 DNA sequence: TGTGCCAGCAGCTCGGGGTCCGGGGATACGCAGTATTTT. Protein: CASSSGSGDTQYF.

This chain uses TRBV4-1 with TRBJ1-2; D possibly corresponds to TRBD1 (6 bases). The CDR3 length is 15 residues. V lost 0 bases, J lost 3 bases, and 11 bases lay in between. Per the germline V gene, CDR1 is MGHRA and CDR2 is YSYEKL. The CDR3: CASSQETGRDYGYTF. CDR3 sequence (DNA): TGCGCCAGCAGCCAAGAAACAGGGAGGGACTATGGCTACACCTTC.

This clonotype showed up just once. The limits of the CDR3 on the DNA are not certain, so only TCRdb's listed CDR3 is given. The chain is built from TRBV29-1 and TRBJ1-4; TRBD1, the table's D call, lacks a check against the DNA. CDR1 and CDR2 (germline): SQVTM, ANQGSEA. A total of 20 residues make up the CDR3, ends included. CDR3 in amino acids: CSVGLSYRGFFGPGNEKLFF.

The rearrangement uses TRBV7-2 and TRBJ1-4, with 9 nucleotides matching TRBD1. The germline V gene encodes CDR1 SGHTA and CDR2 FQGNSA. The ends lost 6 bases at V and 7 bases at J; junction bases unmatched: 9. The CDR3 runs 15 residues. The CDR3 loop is CASSFYRGRGEKLFF. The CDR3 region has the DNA TGTGCCAGCAGTTTCTACAGGGGGCGCGGTGAAAAACTGTTTTTT.

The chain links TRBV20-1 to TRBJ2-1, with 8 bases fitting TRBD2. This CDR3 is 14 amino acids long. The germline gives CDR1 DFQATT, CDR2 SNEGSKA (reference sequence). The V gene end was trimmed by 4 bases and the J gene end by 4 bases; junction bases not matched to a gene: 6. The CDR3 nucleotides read TGCAGTGCTACGACGGGGGGGCCATACAATGAGCAGTTCTTC. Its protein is CSATTGGPYNEQFF.

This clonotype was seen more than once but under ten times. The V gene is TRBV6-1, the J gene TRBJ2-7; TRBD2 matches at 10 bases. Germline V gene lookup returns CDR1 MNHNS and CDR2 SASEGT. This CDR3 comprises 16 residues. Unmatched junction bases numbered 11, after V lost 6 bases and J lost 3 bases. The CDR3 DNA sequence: TGTGCCAGCAGAAGGTTACTAGCGGGGACACTCTACGAGCAGTACTTC. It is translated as CASRRLLAGTLYEQYF.

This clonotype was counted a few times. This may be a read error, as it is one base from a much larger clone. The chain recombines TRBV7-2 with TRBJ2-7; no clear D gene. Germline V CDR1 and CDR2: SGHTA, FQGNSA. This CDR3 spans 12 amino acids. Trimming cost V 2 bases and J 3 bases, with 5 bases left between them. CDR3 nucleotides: TGTGCCAGCAGCTTATGGGTCTACGAGCAGTACTTC. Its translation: CASSLWVYEQYF.

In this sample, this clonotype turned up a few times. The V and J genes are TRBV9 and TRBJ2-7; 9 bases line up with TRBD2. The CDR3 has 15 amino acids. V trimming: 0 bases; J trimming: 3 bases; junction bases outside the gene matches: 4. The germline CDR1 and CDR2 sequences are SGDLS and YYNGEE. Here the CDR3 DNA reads TGTGCCAGCAGCGTAGGGACTAGCGCCATCTACGAGCAGTACTTC. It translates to CASSVGTSAIYEQYF.